Listed below are T cell receptor beta chains from one sample, sequenced in a study of T cells expressing NK-cell markers. Following a re-call of the 5' RACE reads, TCRdb has one entry per CDR3 protein and lacks DNA. This specimen shows some 280,000 distinct CDR3 sequences; the ten leading clones hold about 0.4%. The material sequenced was blood T cells: a sorted CD56 or NKG2C T cell subset, CD4+ or CD8+ T cells, or bulk PBMC T cells (not recorded which). The origin of the receptors is a young man in good health. The CDR3 runs from the conserved cysteine through the conserved F or W. Fields, in order: CDR3 length, J gene, V gene, CDR3 protein.

16 | TRBJ2-5 | TRBV7-2 | CASSLVDRGQIETQYF
13 | TRBJ2-7 | TRBV30 | CAWSVKARSEQYF
15 | TRBJ2-1 | TRBV5-1 | CASSSPGQGRNEQFF
15 | TRBJ2-7 | TRBV5-1 | CASSSTGGQGYEQYF
15 | TRBJ1-1 | TRBV6-5 | CASRGQRAIGTEAFF
13 | TRBJ1-5 | TRBV12-3/TRBV12-4 | CASSLARGESQHF
15 | TRBJ1-5 | TRBV23-1 | CASSQSLGVNQPQHF
14 | TRBJ1-2 | TRBV6-1 | CASSDGTVGYGYTF
16 | TRBJ2-5 | TRBV5-6 | CASRGFYRGLKETQYF
14 | TRBJ2-1 | TRBV7-9 | CASSWGEQNNEQFF
15 | TRBJ2-6 | TRBV14 | CASSHRVTGANVLTF
16 | TRBJ1-5 | TRBV7-2 | CASSSGVEFGNQPQHF
15 | TRBJ2-5 | TRBV12-3/TRBV12-4 | CASSSQGRAAETQYF
12 | TRBJ1-1 | TRBV5-1 | CASSNEFSEAFF
14 | TRBJ2-3 | TRBV11-2 | CASSFPLSTDTQYF
13 | TRBJ2-7 | TRBV7-2 | CASTPGQGYEQYF
11 | TRBJ1-4 | TRBV28 | CASSGVEKLFF
19 | TRBJ2-6 | TRBV5-1 | CASSLGDSTFYSGANVLTF
15 | TRBJ2-2 | TRBV2 | CASRQGQGITGELFF
12 | TRBJ1-2 | TRBV6-2/TRBV6-3 | CASSSGNYGYTF
15 | TRBJ2-5 | TRBV20-1 | CSAPRTSGNQETQYF
15 | TRBJ2-2 | TRBV18 | CASSPTGARTGELFF
17 | TRBJ2-1 | TRBV15 | CATSRDGLGALRDEQFF
14 | TRBJ1-1 | TRBV20-1 | CSARVQGRGTEAFF
17 | TRBJ2-1 | TRBV5-4 | CASSLGHSSGWKNEQFF
16 | TRBJ2-1 | TRBV12-3/TRBV12-4 | CASSTKSLAGLNEQFF
14 | TRBJ2-1 | TRBV4-3 | CASSQELRYNEQFF
17 | TRBJ1-5 | TRBV5-6 | CASSLRTGRRGGQPQHF
11 | TRBJ1-5 | TRBV12-3/TRBV12-4 | CARPSAQPQHF
15 | TRBJ1-1 | TRBV12-3/TRBV12-4 | CASRKRNRGNTEAFF
22 | TRBJ2-1 | TRBV12-3/TRBV12-4 | CASSLIREGLRLAGYSYNEQFF
18 | TRBJ2-3 | TRBV20-1 | CSARAGLAGGTGTDTQYF
13 | TRBJ2-1 | TRBV20-1 | CSAAGTHYNEQFF